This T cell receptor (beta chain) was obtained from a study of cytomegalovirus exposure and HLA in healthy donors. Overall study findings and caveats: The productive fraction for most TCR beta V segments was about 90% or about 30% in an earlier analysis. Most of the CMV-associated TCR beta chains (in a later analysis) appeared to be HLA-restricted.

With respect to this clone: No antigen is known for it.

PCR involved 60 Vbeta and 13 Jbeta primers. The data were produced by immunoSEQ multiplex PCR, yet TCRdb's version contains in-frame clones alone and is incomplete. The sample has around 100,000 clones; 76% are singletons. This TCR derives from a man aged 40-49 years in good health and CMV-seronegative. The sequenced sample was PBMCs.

CDR3 sequence reads: CASAVAGGTYEQYF. CDR3 sequence (DNA): TGTGCTAGTGCCGTAGCGGGGGGCACCTACGAGCAGTACTTC. The chain employs TRBV12-5 and TRBJ2-5, with 10 bases lining up with TRBD2. The closer fit of TRBJ2-7 to the DNA end suggests the J call may be wrong. This CDR3 is 14 amino acids long. Germline CDR1 LGHNT, CDR2 FRNRAP.